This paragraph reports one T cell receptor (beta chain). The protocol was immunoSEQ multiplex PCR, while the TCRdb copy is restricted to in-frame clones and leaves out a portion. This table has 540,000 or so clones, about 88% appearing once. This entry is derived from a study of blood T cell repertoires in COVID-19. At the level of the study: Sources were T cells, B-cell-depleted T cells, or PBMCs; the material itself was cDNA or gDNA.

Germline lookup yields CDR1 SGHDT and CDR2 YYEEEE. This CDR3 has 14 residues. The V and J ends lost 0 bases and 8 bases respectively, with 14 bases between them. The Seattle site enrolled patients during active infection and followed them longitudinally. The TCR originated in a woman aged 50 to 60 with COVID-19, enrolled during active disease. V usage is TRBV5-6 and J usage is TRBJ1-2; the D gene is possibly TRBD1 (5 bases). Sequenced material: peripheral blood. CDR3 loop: CASSLGRAYLGYTF. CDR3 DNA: TGTGCCAGCAGCTTGGGCAGGGCTTACTTGGGCTACACCTTC.